These 3 T cell receptor beta chains came from one sample sequenced in a study of post-analysis software for immune sequencing data. Study-wide findings and caveats: Compared with controls, patients had more of 4 or 5 TRBV segments, including TRBV5-6, TRBV5-1 and TRBV20-1.

The TCR beta cDNA libraries contained unique molecular identifiers. Via MiXCR, TCRdb re-called the PCR reads, giving one row per CDR3 protein. The sample has about 540,000 distinct CDR3 sequences, around a third seen once. Their antigens remain unidentified. Sequencing input: blood. The receptors were gathered from a girl aged 2-17 years with multiple sclerosis.

The genes are TRBV6-1 and TRBJ1-1; D remains unclear. The V gene's germline CDR1 is MNHNS and CDR2 SASEGT. The CDR3 has 15 amino acids. V was clipped by 2 bases and J by 1 base, with 11 bases between them. CDR3 bases: TGTGCCAGCAGTGAATTCATTAGGAGGAACACTGAAGCTTTCTTT. This sequence encodes CASSEFIRRNTEAFF.

The chain employs TRBV10-3 and TRBJ2-2, with D possibly TRBD1 on 6 matching bases. This CDR3 has 17 residues. Per the germline V gene, CDR1 is ENHRY and CDR2 is SYGVKD. Trimming pared 4 bases from V and 4 bases from J, leaving 19 bases between. This CDR3 is CAISAKGRGMFTGELFF. The CDR3 nucleotides are TGTGCCATCAGTGCGAAAGGCAGGGGAATGTTCACCGGGGAGCTGTTTTTT.

This clonotype has only a few counts. The gene calls are TRBV5-1 and TRBJ2-7; D gene uncertain. V shed 7 bases and J shed 4 bases, with 12 bases lying between them. CDR3 length equals 12 residues. Germline V lookup: CDR1 SGHRS, CDR2 YFSETQ. CDR3 region: CASGNQAYEQYF. The DNA of the CDR3 is TGCGCCAGCGGAAATCAGGCGTACGAGCAGTACTTC.